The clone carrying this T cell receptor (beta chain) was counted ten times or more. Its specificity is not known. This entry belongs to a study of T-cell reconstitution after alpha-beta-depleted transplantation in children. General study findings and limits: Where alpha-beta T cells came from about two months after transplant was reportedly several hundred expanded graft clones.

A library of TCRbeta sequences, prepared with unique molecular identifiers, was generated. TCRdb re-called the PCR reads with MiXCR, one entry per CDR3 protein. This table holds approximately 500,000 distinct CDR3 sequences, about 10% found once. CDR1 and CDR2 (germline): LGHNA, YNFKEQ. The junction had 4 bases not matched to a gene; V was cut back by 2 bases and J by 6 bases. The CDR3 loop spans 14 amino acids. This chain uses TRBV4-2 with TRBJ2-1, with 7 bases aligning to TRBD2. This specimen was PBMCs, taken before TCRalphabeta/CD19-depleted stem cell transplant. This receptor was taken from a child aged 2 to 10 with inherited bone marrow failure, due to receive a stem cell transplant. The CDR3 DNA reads TGTGCCAGCAGCCAATCTACTAGCGCCAATGAGCAGTTCTTC. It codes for CASSQSTSANEQFF.